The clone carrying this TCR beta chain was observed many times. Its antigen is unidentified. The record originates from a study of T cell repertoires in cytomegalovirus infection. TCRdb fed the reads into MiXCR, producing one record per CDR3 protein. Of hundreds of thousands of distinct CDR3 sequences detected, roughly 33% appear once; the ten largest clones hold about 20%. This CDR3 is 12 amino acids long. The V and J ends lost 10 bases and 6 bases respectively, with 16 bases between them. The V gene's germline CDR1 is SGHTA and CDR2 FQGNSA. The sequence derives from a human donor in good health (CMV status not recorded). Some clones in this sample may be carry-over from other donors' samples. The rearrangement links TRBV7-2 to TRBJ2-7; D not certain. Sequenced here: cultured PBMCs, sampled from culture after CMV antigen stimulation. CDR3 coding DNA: TGTGCCACCCACTACGGGCCTAGCGAGCAGTACTTC. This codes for CATHYGPSEQYF.